A single sample is the source of the 26 T cell receptor beta chains below, sequenced in a study of OX40 agonist ivuxolimab in advanced cancers. Repertoires were generated with immunoSEQ multiplex PCR, while TCRdb's copy carries only in-frame clones and drops some. Altogether about 80,000 clones are present, 90% to 95% being singletons, with the ten largest covering roughly 4.9%. The sample here was CD4+ or CD8+ T cells sorted from blood, taken in a trial of the OX40 agonist ivuxolimab. The origin of the receptors is an adult with an advanced solid tumor such as melanoma, head and neck, liver or kidney cancer.

This chain connects TRBV5-1 to TRBJ2-5, with D unclear. The CDR3 extends over 12 amino acids. CDR1 and CDR2 (germline): SGHRS, YFSETQ. Trimming shortened V by 0 bases and J by 5 bases, and 5 bases separated the two germline ends. The CDR3 is CASSLDPETQYF. The DNA for the CDR3 is TGCGCCAGCAGCTTGGATCCGGAGACCCAGTACTTC.

The chain carries TRBV6-5 and TRBJ2-1; 8 positions match TRBD2. CDR3 length: 15 residues. The germline gives CDR1 MNHEY, CDR2 SVGAGI. J gave up 3 bases and V 6 bases, and 7 bases lay outside the gene matches. CDR3 DNA sequence: TGTGCCAGCAGCTCCGGGACTAGAAGCTACAATGAGCAGTTCTTC. Protein: CASSSGTRSYNEQFF.

V and J are TRBV18 and TRBJ2-7; D might be TRBD1 or TRBD2, each matching 5 bases. Germline V gene lookup returns CDR1 KGHSH and CDR2 LQKENI. The CDR3 consists of 14 residues. V shed 3 bases and J shed 0 bases, with 9 bases lying between them. This chain's CDR3 is CASSPGRSSYEQYF. The DNA of the CDR3 is TGTGCCAGCTCACCGGGACGTAGCTCCTACGAGCAGTACTTC.

The chain links TRBV7-2 to TRBJ2-7, with 8 bases identical to TRBD1. The J segment lost 1 base and the V segment lost 6 bases, leaving 11 bases of the junction unmatched. In germline, CDR1 is SGHTA, CDR2 FQGNSA. The CDR3 is 16 residues long. The CDR3 nucleotides read TGTGCCAGCAGATCCCCTCTCGGGACAGGTTCCTACGAGCAGTACTTC. This codes for CASRSPLGTGSYEQYF.

The chain links TRBV7-3 to TRBJ2-2; 8 bases line up with TRBD2. CDR3 length: 16 amino acids. The junction had 8 bases not matched to a gene; V was cut back by 5 bases and J by 3 bases. Germline V CDR1 and CDR2: SGHTA, FQGTGA. The CDR3 region is CASSPDGRADTGELFF. The CDR3 bases are TGTGCCAGCAGCCCCGACGGGAGGGCCGACACCGGGGAGCTGTTTTTT.

A single count supports this clone. Other DNA sequences from this sample encode an identical CDR3 as well. The chain combines TRBV28 with TRBJ2-7, with 13 bases matching TRBD2. The CDR3 totals 15 residues. J lost 4 bases, V lost 4 bases, and 4 bases had no gene match. CDR1 is MDHEN and CDR2 is SYDVKM in the germline V gene. CDR3 amino acids: CASSSRTSGSYEQYF. CDR3 sequence (DNA): TGTGCCAGCAGTTCTCGGACTAGCGGGAGTTACGAGCAGTACTTC.

The chain carries TRBV6-1 and TRBJ2-7; D is undetermined. The CDR3 loop spans 11 amino acids. From germline, CDR1 is MNHNS and CDR2 SASEGT. Trimming took off 6 bases at V and 2 bases at J, with 5 bases between the two ends. CDR3 loop: CASRRTYEQYF. The CDR3 nucleotides read TGTGCCAGCAGGAGGACCTACGAGCAGTACTTC.

The chain employs TRBV18 and TRBJ2-2, with 8 nucleotides matching TRBD2. J gave up 0 bases and V 4 bases, and 10 bases lay outside the gene matches. Germline loops: CDR1 KGHSH, CDR2 LQKENI. This CDR3 region has 18 residues. This CDR3 reads CASSRGVTSGPNTGELFF. The CDR3 coding sequence is TGTGCCAGCTCACGAGGCGTAACTAGCGGCCCGAACACCGGGGAGCTGTTTTTT.

The rearrangement joins TRBV28 to TRBJ2-1; a weak D match, TRBD1 (6 bases). CDR1 and CDR2 from the germline V gene are MDHEN and SYDVKM. The CDR3 has 17 amino acids. V lost 5 bases to trimming and J lost 2 bases, with 19 bases between them. This CDR3 reads CASSGAGVVSPYNEQFF. DNA of the CDR3: TGTGCCAGCAGTGGGGCAGGGGTAGTTTCCCCCTACAATGAGCAGTTCTTC. The full variable domain, its missing parts supplied by reference TRBV28 and TRBJ2-1, is DVKVTQSSRYLVKRTGEKVFLECVQDMDHENMFWYRQDPGLGLRLIYFSYDVKMKEKGDIPEGYSVSREKKERFSLILESASTNQTSMYLCASSGAGVVSPYNEQFFGPGTRLTVL.

The chain carries TRBV14 and TRBJ1-2; no definite D call. The V and J ends lost 1 base and 8 bases respectively, with 17 bases between them. The CDR3 has 15 residues. Germline V lookup: CDR1 SGHDN, CDR2 FVKESK. The chain's CDR3 is CASSQVRHPPGGYTF. In nucleotides, the CDR3 is TGTGCCAGCAGCCAAGTGCGGCACCCCCCTGGAGGCTACACCTTC.

The chain combines TRBV11-2 with TRBJ2-7; possibly TRBD2 for D (6 bases). The germline gives CDR1 SGHAT, CDR2 FQNNGV. The CDR3 has 10 amino acids. Trimming cost V 11 bases and J 7 bases, with 12 bases left between them. This CDR3 reads CAGRDWEQYF. CDR3 coding DNA: TGTGCCGGCCGGGACTGGGAGCAGTACTTC.

This CDR3 is CASSRKGQGAGEQYF. Here the CDR3 DNA reads TGTGCCAGCTCCCGAAAGGGCCAGGGGGCTGGCGAGCAGTACTTC. V gene TRBV18 combines with J gene TRBJ2-7, with TRBD1 matching 8 bases. V shed 6 bases, J shed 6 bases, and the junction held 13 bases outside the gene matches. The V gene's germline CDR1 is KGHSH and CDR2 LQKENI. This CDR3 has 15 residues.

The V gene is TRBV5-1, the J gene TRBJ2-7; D gene ambiguous. The length of the CDR3 is 13 residues. CDR1 and CDR2 from the germline V gene are SGHRS and YFSETQ. V shed 2 bases and J shed 6 bases, with 12 bases lying between them. The CDR3 loop is CASSLRVALEQYF. The CDR3 DNA sequence: TGCGCCAGCAGCTTAAGAGTAGCCCTCGAGCAGTACTTC.

The chain employs TRBV7-3 and TRBJ2-1, with TRBD2 matching 9 bases. The CDR3 is 15 residues long. CDR1 is SGHTA, CDR2 FQGTGA, per germline. Unmatched junction bases numbered 6, after V lost 3 bases and J lost 6 bases. CDR3 amino acids: CASSLASGIGNEQFF. The CDR3 coding sequence is TGTGCCAGCAGCTTGGCTAGCGGGATCGGCAATGAGCAGTTCTTC.

The rearrangement joins TRBV7-2 to TRBJ1-1; D is possibly TRBD1 (5 bases). CDR3 length: 14 residues. The V and J ends lost 2 bases and 1 base respectively, with 8 bases between them. The germline gives CDR1 SGHTA, CDR2 FQGNSA. The CDR3 nucleotides read TGTGCCAGCAGCTTACAGGGCGGGAACACTGAAGCTTTCTTT. Its translation: CASSLQGGNTEAFF.

The chain uses TRBV28 and TRBJ2-3; D possibly corresponds to TRBD2 (5 bases). CDR1 and CDR2 from the germline V gene are MDHEN and SYDVKM. V was shortened by 6 bases and J by 3 bases, with 7 bases between the two germline ends. The CDR3 is 12 residues long. The CDR3 nucleotides are TGTGCCAGCAGCGGGGAGACAGATACGCAGTATTTT. Protein sequence: CASSGETDTQYF.

The V call is TRBV14, the J call TRBJ2-7; D gene ambiguous. The CDR3 sequence is 13 residues long. Germline lookup yields CDR1 SGHDN and CDR2 FVKESK. V shed 7 bases and J shed 5 bases, with 15 bases lying between them. DNA of the CDR3: TGTGCCAGCAAAATGACCGATGTCCACGAGCAGTACTTC. It encodes CASKMTDVHEQYF.

The rearrangement joins TRBV7-2 to TRBJ2-5; D is unresolved. CDR1 SGHTA and CDR2 FQGNSA come from the germline V gene. This CDR3 has 13 residues. Trimming took off 1 base at V and 4 bases at J, with 7 bases between the two ends. The DNA of the CDR3 is TGTGCCAGCAGCTTAGTAAATGGAGAGACCCAGTACTTC. Amino acids: CASSLVNGETQYF.

J is TRBJ1-5 and V is TRBV9; D ambiguous. The length of the CDR3 is 15 residues. Per germline, CDR1 SGDLS and CDR2 YYNGEE. V lost 0 bases and J lost 4, with 11 bases in between. The CDR3 nucleotides are TGTGCCAGCAGCGTAGCGGGGTTGGGGAATCAGCCCCAGCATTTT. Translating it yields CASSVAGLGNQPQHF. The full variable domain, with the rest looked up from reference TRBV9 and TRBJ1-5, is DSGVTQTPKHLITATGQRVTLRCSPRSGDLSVYWYQQSLDQGLQFLIQYYNGEERAKGNILERFSAQQFPDLHSELNLSSLELGDSALYFCASSVAGLGNQPQHFGDGTRLSIL.

This clone was seen once. This chain uses TRBV7-9 with TRBJ2-5, with 10 bases matching TRBD1. CDR1 is SEHNR and CDR2 is FQNEAQ in the germline V gene (reference sequence). CDR3 length equals 15 residues. J lost 6 bases, V lost 4 bases, and 8 bases had no gene match. The CDR3: CASSSPDRGEKTQYF. CDR3 in DNA: TGTGCCAGCAGCTCCCCGGACAGGGGGGAAAAGACCCAGTACTTC. Complete variable domain (other parts from reference TRBV7-9 and TRBJ2-5): DTGVSQNPRHKITKRGQNVTFRCDPISEHNRLYWYRQTLGQGPEFLTYFQNEAQLEKSRLLSDRFSAERPKGSFSTLEIQRTEQGDSAMYLCASSSPDRGEKTQYFGPGTRLLVL.

V usage is TRBV6-1 and J usage is TRBJ1-1; no definite D call. The germline V gene has CDR1 MNHNS and CDR2 SASEGT. CDR3 length: 15 residues. Trimming pared 6 bases from V and 3 bases from J, leaving 17 bases between. CDR3 loop: CASRGARLGYTEAFF. CDR3 in DNA: TGTGCCAGCAGGGGCGCCAGGCTGGGTTACACTGAAGCTTTCTTT.

The chain employs TRBV7-2 and TRBJ2-7; 10 nucleotides line up with TRBD1. V lost 1 base to trimming and J lost 4 bases; unmatched junction nucleotides: 4. The CDR3 is made up of 15 amino acids. The V gene's germline CDR1 is SGHTA and CDR2 FQGNSA. The CDR3 nucleotides read TGTGCCAGCAGCTTAGGGGGACAGGGGTTTTACGAGCAGTACTTC. Translating it yields CASSLGGQGFYEQYF.

V usage is TRBV14 and J usage is TRBJ1-5; D uncertain. The CDR3 sequence is 13 residues long. Trimming shortened V by 1 base and J by 4 bases, and 5 bases separated the two germline ends. CDR1 is SGHDN and CDR2 is FVKESK in the germline V gene. The CDR3 DNA sequence: TGTGCCAGCAGCCAAGGAAGAAATCAGCCCCAGCATTTT. It encodes CASSQGRNQPQHF.

The V call is TRBV28, the J call TRBJ1-1; D gene uncertain. Trimming shortened V by 4 bases and J by 2 bases, and 8 bases separated the two germline ends. Germline V gene sequence: CDR1 MDHEN, CDR2 SYDVKM. The CDR3 consists of 13 residues. Here the CDR3 DNA reads TGTGCCAGCAGTTCCCCTTCCAACACTGAAGCTTTCTTT. This codes for CASSSPSNTEAFF. The whole variable domain, filled in from reference TRBV28 and TRBJ1-1, reads DVKVTQSSRYLVKRTGEKVFLECVQDMDHENMFWYRQDPGLGLRLIYFSYDVKMKEKGDIPEGYSVSREKKERFSLILESASTNQTSMYLCASSSPSNTEAFFGQGTRLTVV.

The J gene is TRBJ1-2, the V gene TRBV7-9; D is unresolved. V was trimmed by 5 bases and J by 4 bases, leaving 8 bases between them. Germline V gives CDR1 SEHNR, CDR2 FQNEAQ (reference sequence). The CDR3 extends over 12 amino acids. In nucleotides, the CDR3 is TGTGCCAGCAGCCGTGACGGCTATGGCTACACCTTC. This translates into CASSRDGYGYTF.

The chain carries TRBV7-4 and TRBJ2-4, with 8 nucleotides matching TRBD1. This CDR3 has 13 amino acids. Germline CDR1 reads SGHVT; CDR2 reads SQSDAQ. V shed 5 bases and J 8 bases; nucleotides not matched to a gene: 5. The CDR3 nucleotides are TGTGCCAGCAGCGAGCGGACAGGGCACATTCAGTACTTC. As protein: CASSERTGHIQYF.